The 12 T cell receptor beta chains below all came from one sample that was sequenced in a study of T cells in Graves' hyperthyroidism and ophthalmopathy. From RNA transcripts, TCR beta CDR3 regions were amplified. The HTBI primer set drove a first-round RT-PCR of the TCR CDR3. TCRdb recomputed calls from the multiplex PCR reads with MiXCR, one row per CDR3 protein. The table includes around 290,000 distinct CDR3 sequences, about 18% detected once. Sequencing was performed on blood. Receptors were obtained from a woman aged 60-75 years with Graves' ophthalmopathy.

There are many counts of this clonotype. The genes are TRBV7-9 and TRBJ1-1, with a possible D match to TRBD1 (5 bases). This CDR3 is 17 amino acids long. In germline, CDR1 is SEHNR, CDR2 FQNEAQ (reference sequence). Trimming shortened V by 2 bases and J by 1 base, and 17 bases separated the two germline ends. CDR3 in amino acids: CASSLRDWVGTNTEAFF. CDR3 DNA: TGTGCCAGCAGCTTAAGGGACTGGGTCGGGACGAACACTGAAGCTTTCTTT.

This clonotype came up many times. The chain links TRBV7-2 to TRBJ1-2; a possible D gene is TRBD1 (6 bases). Germline loops: CDR1 SGHTA, CDR2 FQGNSA. The CDR3 consists of 13 residues. Between the trimmed V and J ends, which lost 4 bases and 4 bases, there was a span of 10 bases. The CDR3 sequence: CASSSQGTYGYTF. The CDR3 DNA is TGTGCCAGCAGCTCACAGGGTACCTATGGCTACACCTTC.

In the case of this clonotype: It may be a read error: a sequence one base away is much more abundant. The V gene is TRBV6-5, the J gene TRBJ2-5, with TRBD2 identical over 9 bases. V dropped 4 bases and J dropped 0; count of bases not matched to a gene: 6. The CDR3 is made up of 16 amino acids. Germline CDR1 MNHEY, CDR2 SVGAGI. The CDR3 region is CASSCRTSVHQETQYF. The CDR3 nucleotides are TGTGCCAGCAGTTGCCGGACTAGCGTACACCAAGAGACCCAGTACTTC.

This clonotype has a count of ten or more. The chain recombines TRBV2 with TRBJ2-7, with D maybe TRBD2 (7 bases). The CDR3 is made up of 15 amino acids. The V end lost 2 bases, the J end lost 4 bases, and 15 bases lay between the germline ends. Germline CDR1 SNHLY, CDR2 FYNNEI. Here the CDR3 reads CASSEYVGGGYEQYF. DNA of the CDR3: TGTGCCAGCAGTGAATACGTGGGAGGGGGGTACGAGCAGTACTTC.

V gene TRBV3-1 combines with J gene TRBJ2-2; D is undetermined. Trimming removed 1 base from V and 5 bases from J, with 11 bases in between. CDR1 and CDR2 from the germline V gene are LGHDT and YNNKEL (reference sequence). The CDR3 extends over 15 amino acids. The CDR3 is CASSQGWPRTGELFF. CDR3 in DNA: TGTGCCAGCAGCCAAGGTTGGCCAAGAACCGGGGAGCTGTTTTTT.

A few counts support this clonotype. Just one base apart from a much larger clone, this may be a read error. This is likely a read error, given that the CDR3 carries no conserved phenylalanine or tryptophan at its end. This rearrangement joins TRBV20-1 to TRBJ1-5, with TRBD1 identical over 7 bases. J gave up 4 bases and V 4 bases, and 4 bases lay outside the gene matches. Per the germline V gene, CDR1 is DFQATT and CDR2 is SNEGSKA (reference sequence). This CDR3 is 13 amino acids long. CDR3 in DNA: TGCAGTGCTAAGGGGACAGTTAATCAGCCCCAGCATCTT. Translated: CSAKGTVNQPQHL.

V gene TRBV7-8 combines with J gene TRBJ1-6; no clear D gene. The CDR3 contains 13 residues. The V end was cut by 4 bases, the J end by 9 bases, with 10 bases between. In germline, CDR1 is SGHVS, CDR2 FQNEAQ. The DNA of the CDR3 is TGTGCCAGCAGCTGGAACAGCGGTTCACCCCTCCACTTT. This encodes CASSWNSGSPLHF.

Concerning this clonotype itself: This may arise from a read error, as a much more abundant clone is one base away. The chain is built from TRBV6-2 or TRBV6-3 and TRBJ2-5; unclear D gene. Germline V gene sequence: CDR1 MNHEY, CDR2 SVGEGT. This CDR3 spans 14 amino acids. DNA of the CDR3: TGTACCAGCAGTTACTCGACCCCTGGAGAGACCCAGTACTTC. Amino acids: CTSSYSTPGETQYF.

The chain links TRBV5-1 to TRBJ2-3, with D maybe TRBD1 (8 bases). The V gene's germline CDR1 is SGHRS and CDR2 YFSETQ. CDR3 length: 15 amino acids. V lost 0 bases and J lost 5, with 13 bases in between. In DNA form, the CDR3 reads TGCGCCAGCAGCTTGGAGTACAGGGGGGGAGATACGCAGTATTTT. This codes for CASSLEYRGGDTQYF.

The V and J genes are TRBV2 and TRBJ2-2; possible D gene TRBD1, 6 bases. The V and J ends lost 1 base and 4 bases respectively, with 10 bases between them. CDR3 length: 15 residues. Per the germline V gene, CDR1 is SNHLY and CDR2 is FYNNEI. CDR3 nucleotide sequence: TGTGCCAGCAGTGAAGTCGGCAGGGGCACCGGGGAGCTGTTTTTT. This gives the protein CASSEVGRGTGELFF.

This clonotype was seen repeatedly, ten times or more. This rearrangement joins TRBV11-2 to TRBJ2-7; D gene unclear. From germline, CDR1 is SGHAT and CDR2 FQNNGV. Trimming cost V 4 bases and J 4 bases, with 38 bases left between them. The CDR3 length is 22 residues. CDR3: CASSSIVSLPAHNSLKAYEQYF. The CDR3 region has the DNA TGTGCCAGCAGCTCTATCGTATCGCTCCCCGCTCATAATTCGCTAAAAGCGTACGAGCAGTACTTC.

The table lists this clonotype with many counts. As DNA, the CDR3 is TGTGCCAGCAGTACCGGCCGGACCTACGAGCAGTACTTC. It yields the protein CASSTGRTYEQYF. The gene calls are TRBV28 and TRBJ2-7; no firm D call. The germline V gene encodes CDR1 MDHEN and CDR2 SYDVKM. With 5 bases removed from V and 2 bases from J, the gap between germline ends came to 10 bases. The CDR3 is made up of 13 amino acids. The complete variable domain, with remaining parts taken from reference TRBV28 and TRBJ2-7, reads DVKVTQSSRYLVKRTGEKVFLECVQDMDHENMFWYRQDPGLGLRLIYFSYDVKMKEKGDIPEGYSVSREKKERFSLILESASTNQTSMYLCASSTGRTYEQYFGPGTRLTVT.